The 9 T cell receptor beta chains presented below share a single source sample, sequenced in a study of T cells in Graves' hyperthyroidism and ophthalmopathy. TCR beta CDR3 regions were amplified from RNA. Using the HTBI primer set, a first-round RT-PCR was run on the TCR CDR3. TCRdb re-analysed the multiplex PCR reads in MiXCR, keeping a single row per CDR3 protein. The sample has about 350,000 distinct CDR3 sequences; about 16% are singletons. Sequencing was carried out using blood. Receptors were obtained from a woman aged 60-75 years with Graves' ophthalmopathy.

This clonotype came up many times. The V and J genes are TRBV5-1 and TRBJ2-3; 8 nucleotides match TRBD1. Germline CDR1 and CDR2: SGHRS and YFSETQ. The CDR3 length is 16 residues. Trimming cost V 0 bases and J 0 bases; bases outside gene matches: 3. In nucleotides, the CDR3 is TGCGCCAGCAGCTTGGCCGGACAGGGAAGCACAGATACGCAGTATTTT. Translation gives CASSLAGQGSTDTQYF. Full variable domain (remainder filled in from reference TRBV5-1 and TRBJ2-3): KAGVTQTPRYLIKTRGQQVTLSCSPISGHRSVSWYQQTPGQGLQFLFEYFSETQRNKGNFPGRFSGRQFSNSRSEMNVSTLELGDSALYLCASSLAGQGSTDTQYFGPGTRLTVL.

This clonotype was detected ten times or more. The chain is built from TRBV10-1 and TRBJ2-7; TRBD2 aligns across 9 bases. Germline V gives CDR1 WNHNN, CDR2 SYGVQD (reference sequence). The CDR3 length is 15 residues. Trimming took 3 bases from V and 0 from J; bases not matched to a gene: 3. The CDR3 bases are TGCGCCAGCAGTGATGGGACTAGCAGCTCCTACGAGCAGTACTTC. Its protein is CASSDGTSSSYEQYF.

Turning to this clonotype: This sequence may be a read error, since a much larger clone differs from it by one base. The rearrangement uses TRBV12-3 or TRBV12-4 and TRBJ2-3; TRBD2 might be the D (6 bases). V dropped 4 bases and J dropped 7 bases, with 18 bases sitting between them. CDR3 length: 15 amino acids. CDR3 protein: CASSSGWRETYTQYF. Here the CDR3 DNA reads TGTGCCAGCAGTTCCGGTTGGCGGGAAACATATACGCAGTATTTT.

This clonotype was seen many times. At one boundary the junction diverges from the germline segment, which might be a read error. The V gene is TRBV6-1, the J gene TRBJ2-5; the D gene could be TRBD1 or TRBD2 (5 bases each). The CDR3 sequence is 11 residues long. Germline values: CDR1 MNHNS, CDR2 SASEGT. CDR3 sequence: CASSAYRDPNF. In nucleotides, the CDR3 is TGTGCCAGCAGTGCGTACCGGGACCCAAACTTC.

This clonotype occurred a few times. A junction end diverges from the germline sequence, so it may reflect a read error. The CDR3: CAGSGLRGVTDTQYF. The CDR3 DNA reads TGCGCCGGCAGTGGATTGAGAGGAGTCACAGATACGCAGTATTTT. The rearrangement links TRBV10-2 to TRBJ2-3; unclear D gene. This CDR3 is 15 amino acids long. Germline CDR1 is WSHSY and CDR2 is SAAADI.

The table lists this clonotype with a few counts. The chain links TRBV7-9 to TRBJ2-1, with a weak D call TRBD2 (6 bases). The CDR3 spans 14 residues. Trimming removed 6 bases at V and 8 bases at J, with 17 bases between. Looked up from germline, CDR1 is SEHNR and CDR2 is FQNEAQ (reference sequence). Here the CDR3 reads CASRGPLLADEQFF. CDR3 coding DNA: TGTGCCAGCAGAGGACCTCTATTAGCGGATGAGCAGTTCTTC.

V is TRBV24-1 and J is TRBJ1-2, with TRBD1 identical over 8 bases. In germline, CDR1 is KGHDR, CDR2 SFDVKD. The CDR3 is 16 amino acids. With 0 bases clipped from V and 2 bases from J, the junction kept 4 bases outside the gene matches. In nucleotides, the CDR3 is TGTGCCACCAGTGATTTGGGGTCAGGGGGCAACTATGGCTACACCTTC. Its translation is CATSDLGSGGNYGYTF.

This chain links TRBV10-2 with TRBJ2-7; 8 bases are shared with TRBD1. The CDR3 loop spans 12 amino acids. CDR1 is WSHSY and CDR2 is SAAADI in the germline V gene. V shed 7 bases and J 6 bases; nucleotides not matched to a gene: 5. CDR3 loop: CASTQGAAEQYF. The CDR3 DNA reads TGCGCCAGCACCCAGGGGGCGGCCGAGCAGTACTTC.

This chain joins TRBV2 and TRBJ2-1; TRBD2 is a possible D gene (6 bases). From germline, CDR1 is SNHLY and CDR2 FYNNEI. This CDR3 has 14 amino acids. Between the trimmed V and J ends, which lost 4 bases and 5 bases, there was a span of 12 bases. The CDR3 loop reads CASSGGTMDNEQFF. The CDR3, as DNA: TGTGCCAGCAGTGGCGGGACCATGGACAATGAGCAGTTCTTC.